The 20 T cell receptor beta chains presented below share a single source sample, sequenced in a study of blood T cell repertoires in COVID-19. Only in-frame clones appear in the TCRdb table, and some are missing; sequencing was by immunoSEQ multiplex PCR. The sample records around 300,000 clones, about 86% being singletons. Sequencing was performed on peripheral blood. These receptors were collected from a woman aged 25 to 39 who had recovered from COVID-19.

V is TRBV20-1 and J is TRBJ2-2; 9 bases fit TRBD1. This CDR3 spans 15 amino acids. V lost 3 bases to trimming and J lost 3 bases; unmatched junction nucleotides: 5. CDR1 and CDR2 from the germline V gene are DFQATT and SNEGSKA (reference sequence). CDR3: CSASTDRGDTGELFF. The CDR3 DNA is TGCAGTGCTAGTACGGACAGGGGAGACACCGGGGAGCTGTTTTTT.

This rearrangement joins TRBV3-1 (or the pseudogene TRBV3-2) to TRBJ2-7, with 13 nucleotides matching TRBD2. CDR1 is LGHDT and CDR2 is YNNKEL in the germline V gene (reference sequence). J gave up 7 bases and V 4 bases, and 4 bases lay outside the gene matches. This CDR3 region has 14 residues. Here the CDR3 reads CASSPTSGGVEQYF. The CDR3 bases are TGTGCCAGCAGCCCTACTAGCGGGGGGGTTGAGCAGTACTTC.

In DNA form, the CDR3 reads TGTGCCAGCTGGTACAGCTCTGGAAACACCATATATTTT. It encodes CASWYSSGNTIYF. This sequence joins TRBV6-5 and TRBJ1-3; D is unclear. Germline CDR1 and CDR2: MNHEY and SVGAGI. The CDR3 extends over 13 amino acids. Deletions cut 8 bases from V and 0 bases from J, with 8 bases between.

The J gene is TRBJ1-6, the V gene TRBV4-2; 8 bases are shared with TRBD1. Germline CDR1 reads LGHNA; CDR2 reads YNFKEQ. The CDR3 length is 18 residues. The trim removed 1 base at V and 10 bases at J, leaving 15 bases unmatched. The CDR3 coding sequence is TGTGCCAGCAGCCAAGCGATCGGGACGACAGGGGAGAAGTCACCCCTCCACTTT. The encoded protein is CASSQAIGTTGEKSPLHF.

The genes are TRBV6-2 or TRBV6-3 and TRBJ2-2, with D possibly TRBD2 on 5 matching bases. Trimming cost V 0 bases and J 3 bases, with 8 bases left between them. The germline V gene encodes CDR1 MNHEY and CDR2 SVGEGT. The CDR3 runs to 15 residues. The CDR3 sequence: CASSYSGGHTGELFF. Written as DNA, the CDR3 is TGTGCCAGCAGTTACTCAGGAGGTCACACCGGGGAGCTGTTTTTT.

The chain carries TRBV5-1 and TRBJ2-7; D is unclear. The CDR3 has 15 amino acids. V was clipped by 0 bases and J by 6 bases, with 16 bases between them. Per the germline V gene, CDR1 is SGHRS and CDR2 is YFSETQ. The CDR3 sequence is CASSLEGRIGREQYF. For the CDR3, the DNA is TGCGCCAGCAGCTTGGAAGGCAGGATCGGCCGCGAGCAGTACTTC.

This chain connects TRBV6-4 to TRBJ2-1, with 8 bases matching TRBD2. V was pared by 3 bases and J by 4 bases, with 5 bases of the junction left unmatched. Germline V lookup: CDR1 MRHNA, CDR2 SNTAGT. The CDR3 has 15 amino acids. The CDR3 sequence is CASSERLALYNEQFF. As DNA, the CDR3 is TGTGCCAGCAGTGAACGACTAGCGCTATACAATGAGCAGTTCTTC.

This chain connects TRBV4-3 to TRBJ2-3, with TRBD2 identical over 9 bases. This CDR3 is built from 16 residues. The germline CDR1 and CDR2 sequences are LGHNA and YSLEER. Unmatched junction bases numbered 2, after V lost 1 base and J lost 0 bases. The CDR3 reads CASSQGLAVSTDTQYF. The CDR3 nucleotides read TGCGCCAGCAGCCAAGGACTAGCGGTCAGCACAGATACGCAGTATTTT.

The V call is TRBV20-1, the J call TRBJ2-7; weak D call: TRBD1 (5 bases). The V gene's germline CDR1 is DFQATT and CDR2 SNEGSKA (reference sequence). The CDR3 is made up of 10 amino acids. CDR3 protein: CSARTGGQYF. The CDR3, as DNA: TGCAGCGCCCGAACAGGCGGACAGTACTTC.

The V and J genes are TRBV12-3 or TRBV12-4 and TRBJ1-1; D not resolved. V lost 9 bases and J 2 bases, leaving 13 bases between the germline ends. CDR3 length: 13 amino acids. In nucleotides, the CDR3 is TGTGCCAGTCGGGATACCCAAAACACTGAAGCTTTCTTT. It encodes CASRDTQNTEAFF.

The CDR3 nucleotides read TGCGCCAGCAGCTTGGACAGGGGGAGGGACTATGGCTACACCTTC. It specifies CASSLDRGRDYGYTF. The rearrangement joins TRBV5-1 to TRBJ1-2; 8 bases match TRBD1. Germline V gene lookup returns CDR1 SGHRS and CDR2 YFSETQ. Trimming cost V 0 bases and J 3 bases; bases outside gene matches: 4. The CDR3 totals 15 residues.

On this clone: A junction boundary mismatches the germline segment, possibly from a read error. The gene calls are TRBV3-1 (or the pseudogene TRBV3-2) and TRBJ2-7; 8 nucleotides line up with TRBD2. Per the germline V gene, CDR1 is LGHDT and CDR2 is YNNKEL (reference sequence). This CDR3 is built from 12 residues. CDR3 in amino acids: CASSQERGGFSF. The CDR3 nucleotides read TGTGCCAGCAGCCAAGAACGGGGGGGGTTCTCCTTC.

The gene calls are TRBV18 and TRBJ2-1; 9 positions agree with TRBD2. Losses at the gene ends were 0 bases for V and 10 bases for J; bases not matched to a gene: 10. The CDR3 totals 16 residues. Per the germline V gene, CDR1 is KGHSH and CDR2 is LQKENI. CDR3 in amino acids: CASSPPGGRLAGEQFF. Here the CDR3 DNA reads TGTGCCAGCTCACCACCGGGGGGCCGGCTAGCGGGAGAGCAGTTCTTC.

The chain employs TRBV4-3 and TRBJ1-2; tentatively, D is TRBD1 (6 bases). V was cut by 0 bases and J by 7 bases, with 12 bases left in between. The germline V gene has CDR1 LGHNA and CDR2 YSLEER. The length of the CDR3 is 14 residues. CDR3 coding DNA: TGCGCCAGCAGCCAAGATCCATACAGGGTTGGCTACACCTTC. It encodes CASSQDPYRVGYTF.

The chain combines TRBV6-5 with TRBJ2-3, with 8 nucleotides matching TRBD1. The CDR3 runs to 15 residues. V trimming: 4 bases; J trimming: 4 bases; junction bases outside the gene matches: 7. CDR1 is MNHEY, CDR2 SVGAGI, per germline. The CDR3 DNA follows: TGTGCCAGCAGTTCATTAGGACAGGGTGCAGATACGCAGTATTTT. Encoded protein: CASSSLGQGADTQYF.

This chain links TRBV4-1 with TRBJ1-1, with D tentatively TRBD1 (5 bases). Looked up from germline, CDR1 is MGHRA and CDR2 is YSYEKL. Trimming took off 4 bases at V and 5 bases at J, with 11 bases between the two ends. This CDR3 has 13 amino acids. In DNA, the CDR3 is TGCGCCAGCAGCCGTGAACAGGAAACTGAAGCTTTCTTT. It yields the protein CASSREQETEAFF.

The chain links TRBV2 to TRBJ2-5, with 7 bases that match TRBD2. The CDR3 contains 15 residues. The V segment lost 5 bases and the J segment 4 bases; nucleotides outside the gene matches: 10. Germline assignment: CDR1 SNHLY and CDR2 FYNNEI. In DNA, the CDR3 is TGTGCCAGCAGTTTCCGCTCTAGCGGCACAGAGACCCAGTACTTC. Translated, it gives CASSFRSSGTETQYF.

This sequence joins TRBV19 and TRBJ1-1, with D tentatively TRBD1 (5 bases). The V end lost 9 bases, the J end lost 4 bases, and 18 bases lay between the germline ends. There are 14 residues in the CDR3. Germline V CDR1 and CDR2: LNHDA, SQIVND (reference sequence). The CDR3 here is CASPREGQPTEAFF. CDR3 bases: TGTGCCAGCCCCCGGGAGGGGCAGCCCACTGAAGCTTTCTTT.

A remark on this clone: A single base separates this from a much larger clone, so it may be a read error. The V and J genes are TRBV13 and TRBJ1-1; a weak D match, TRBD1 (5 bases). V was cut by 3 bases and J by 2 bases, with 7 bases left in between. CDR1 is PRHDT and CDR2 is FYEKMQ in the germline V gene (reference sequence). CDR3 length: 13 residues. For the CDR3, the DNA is TGTGCCAGCAGCTTTGACAGAAACACTGAAGCTTTCTTT. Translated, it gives CASSFDRNTEAFF.

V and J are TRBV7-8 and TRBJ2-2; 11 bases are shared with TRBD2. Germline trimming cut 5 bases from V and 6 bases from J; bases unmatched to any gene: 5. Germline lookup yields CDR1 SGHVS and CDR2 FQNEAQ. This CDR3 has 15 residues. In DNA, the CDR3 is TGTGCCAGCAGCCCTAGTAGCGGGAGGGCCGGGGAGCTGTTTTTT. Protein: CASSPSSGRAGELFF. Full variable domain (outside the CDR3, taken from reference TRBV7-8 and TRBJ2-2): GAGVSQSPRYKVAKRGQDVALRCDPISGHVSLFWYQQALGQGPEFLTYFQNEAQLDKSGLPSDRFFAERPEGSVSTLKIQRTQQEDSAVYLCASSPSSGRAGELFFGEGSRLTVL.